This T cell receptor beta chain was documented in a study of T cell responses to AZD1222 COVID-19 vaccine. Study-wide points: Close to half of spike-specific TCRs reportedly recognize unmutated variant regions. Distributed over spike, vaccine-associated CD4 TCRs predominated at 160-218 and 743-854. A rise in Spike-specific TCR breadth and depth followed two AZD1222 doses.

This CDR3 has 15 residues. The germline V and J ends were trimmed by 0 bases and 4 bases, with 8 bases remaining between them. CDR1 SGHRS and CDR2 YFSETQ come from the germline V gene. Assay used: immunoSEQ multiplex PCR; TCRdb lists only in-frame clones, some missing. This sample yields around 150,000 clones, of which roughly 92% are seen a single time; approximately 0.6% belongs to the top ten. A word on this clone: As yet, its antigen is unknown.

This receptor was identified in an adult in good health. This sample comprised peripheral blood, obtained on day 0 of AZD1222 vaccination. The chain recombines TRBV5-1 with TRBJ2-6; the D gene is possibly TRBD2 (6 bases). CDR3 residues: CASSLGRAGANVLTF. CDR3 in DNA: TGCGCCAGCAGCTTGGGGAGGGCAGGGGCCAACGTCCTGACTTTC.